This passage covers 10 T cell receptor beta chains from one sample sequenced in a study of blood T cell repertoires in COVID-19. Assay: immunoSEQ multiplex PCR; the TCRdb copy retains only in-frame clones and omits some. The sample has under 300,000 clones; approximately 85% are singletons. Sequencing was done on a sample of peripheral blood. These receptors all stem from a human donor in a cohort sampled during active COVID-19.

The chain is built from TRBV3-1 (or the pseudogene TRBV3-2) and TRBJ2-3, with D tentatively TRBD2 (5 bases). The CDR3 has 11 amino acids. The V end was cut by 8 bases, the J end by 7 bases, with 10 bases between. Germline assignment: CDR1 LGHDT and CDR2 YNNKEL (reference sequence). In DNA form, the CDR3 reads TGTGCCAGCTCGAGCGGCCATACGCAGTATTTT. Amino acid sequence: CASSSGHTQYF.

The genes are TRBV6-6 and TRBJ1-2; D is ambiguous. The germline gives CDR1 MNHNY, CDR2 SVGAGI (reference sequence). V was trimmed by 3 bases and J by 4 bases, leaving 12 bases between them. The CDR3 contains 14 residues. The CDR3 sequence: CASSYAGAGYGYTF. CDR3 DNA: TGTGCCAGCAGTTATGCAGGAGCGGGCTATGGCTACACCTTC.

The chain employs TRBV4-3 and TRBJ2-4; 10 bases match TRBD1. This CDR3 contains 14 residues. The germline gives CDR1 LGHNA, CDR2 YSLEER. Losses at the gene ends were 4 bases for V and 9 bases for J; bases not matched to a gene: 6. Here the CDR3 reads CASSPVTGGSIQYF. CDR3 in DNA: TGCGCCAGCAGCCCCGTGACAGGGGGCAGCATTCAGTACTTC.

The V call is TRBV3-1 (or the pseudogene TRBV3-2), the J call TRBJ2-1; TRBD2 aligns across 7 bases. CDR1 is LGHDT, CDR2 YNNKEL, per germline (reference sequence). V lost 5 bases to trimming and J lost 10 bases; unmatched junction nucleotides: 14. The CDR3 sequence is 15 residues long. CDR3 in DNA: TGTGCCAGCAGCGACGCGCTGGCGGGAGTGGGCGAGCAGTTCTTC. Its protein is CASSDALAGVGEQFF.

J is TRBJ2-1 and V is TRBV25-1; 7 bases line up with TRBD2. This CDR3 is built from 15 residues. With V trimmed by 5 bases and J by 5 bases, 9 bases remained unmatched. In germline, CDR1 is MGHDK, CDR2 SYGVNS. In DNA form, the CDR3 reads TGTGCCAGCAGTTCAGGGACTACGACAAACAATGAGCAGTTCTTC. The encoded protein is CASSSGTTTNNEQFF.

CDR3 DNA: TGCGCCAGCAGCTCAGGGGAGGGGTGGAACACTGAAGCTTTCTTT. Protein product: CASSSGEGWNTEAFF. This chain joins TRBV5-1 and TRBJ1-1; the D gene is possibly TRBD1 (6 bases). Trimming took off 3 bases at V and 1 base at J, with 13 bases between the two ends. The V gene's germline CDR1 is SGHRS and CDR2 YFSETQ. The CDR3 runs 15 residues.

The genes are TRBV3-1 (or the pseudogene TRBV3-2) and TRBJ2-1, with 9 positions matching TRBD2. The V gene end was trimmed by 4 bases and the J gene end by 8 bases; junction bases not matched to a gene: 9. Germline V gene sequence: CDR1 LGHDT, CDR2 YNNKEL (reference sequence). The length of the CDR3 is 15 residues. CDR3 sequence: CASSPGLAGYDEQFF. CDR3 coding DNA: TGTGCCAGCAGCCCCGGGCTAGCGGGATACGATGAGCAGTTCTTC.

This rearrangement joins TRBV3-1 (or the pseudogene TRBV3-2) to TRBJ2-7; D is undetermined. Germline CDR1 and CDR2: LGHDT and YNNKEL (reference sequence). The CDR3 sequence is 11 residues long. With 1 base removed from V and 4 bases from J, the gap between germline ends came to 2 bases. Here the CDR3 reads CASSQAYEQYF. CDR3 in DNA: TGTGCCAGCAGCCAAGCTTACGAGCAGTACTTC.

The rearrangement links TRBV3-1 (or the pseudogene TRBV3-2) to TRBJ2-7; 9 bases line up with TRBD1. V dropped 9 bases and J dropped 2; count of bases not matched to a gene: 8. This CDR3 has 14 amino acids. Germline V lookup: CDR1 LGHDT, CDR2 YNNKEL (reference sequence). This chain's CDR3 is CARIGTGTPYEQYF. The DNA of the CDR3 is TGTGCCAGGATCGGGACAGGGACCCCCTACGAGCAGTACTTC.

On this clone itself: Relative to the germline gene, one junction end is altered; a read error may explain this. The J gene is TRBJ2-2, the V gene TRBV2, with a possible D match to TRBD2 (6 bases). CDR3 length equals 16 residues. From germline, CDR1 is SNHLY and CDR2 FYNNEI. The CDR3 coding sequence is TGTGCCAGCAGCGGGGGTACCAAGAACAACATCGGGGAGCTGTTTTTT. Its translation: CASSGGTKNNIGELFF. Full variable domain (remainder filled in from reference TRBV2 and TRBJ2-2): EPEVTQTPSHQVTQMGQEVILRCVPISNHLYFYWYRQILGQKVEFLVSFYNNEISEKSEIFDDQFSVERPDGSNFTLKIRSTKLEDSAMYFCASSGGTKNNIGELFFGEGSRLTVL.